These 20 T cell receptor beta chains were all obtained from the same sample, sequenced in a study of graft-versus-host responses after intestinal transplantation. Their target antigens are unknown. Assay: immunoSEQ multiplex PCR; the TCRdb copy retains only in-frame clones and omits some. In the table there are roughly 120,000 clones, just under 95% of which are singletons. The material sequenced was unstimulated CD8+ T cells sorted from spleen or lymph node cells, taken before transplant. All receptors derive from a human donor who was the organ donor for an intestinal transplant.

The chain is built from TRBV27 and TRBJ2-1; 9 nucleotides line up with TRBD2. Germline V gives CDR1 MNHEY, CDR2 SMNVEV (reference sequence). V shed 1 base, J shed 3 bases, and the junction held 10 bases outside the gene matches. This CDR3 contains 18 residues. The CDR3 sequence is CASSLFPRVSGSYNEQFF. The CDR3 DNA sequence: TGTGCCAGCAGTTTATTTCCCAGGGTTAGCGGGAGCTACAATGAGCAGTTCTTC.

With respect to this clone: Other DNA sequences in the sample encode the same CDR3. The genes are TRBV5-4 and TRBJ1-1, with D uncertain. This CDR3 region has 13 residues. Germline CDR1 reads SGHNT; CDR2 reads YYREEE (reference sequence). V lost 1 base, J lost 1 base, and 5 bases lay in between. The CDR3 region is CASSLQGNTEAFF. The CDR3 region has the DNA TGTGCCAGCAGCTTGCAAGGGAACACTGAAGCTTTCTTT.

The rearrangement uses TRBV6-5 and TRBJ1-2; a weak D match, TRBD1 (5 bases). Germline CDR1 is MNHEY and CDR2 is SVGAGI. Deletions cut 2 bases from V and 8 bases from J, with 15 bases between. The CDR3 sequence is 14 residues long. The CDR3 is CASSYNPRVYGYTF. The CDR3 DNA sequence: TGTGCCAGCAGTTACAATCCCAGGGTATACGGCTACACCTTC.

The chain carries TRBV6-5 and TRBJ2-7, with 9 bases matching TRBD2. The CDR3 consists of 14 residues. The V gene's germline CDR1 is MNHEY and CDR2 SVGAGI. V shed 5 bases, J shed 7 bases, and the junction held 9 bases outside the gene matches. The DNA of the CDR3 is TGTGCCAGCAGTGAATTTAGCGGGAGATGGGAGCAGTACTTC. It codes for CASSEFSGRWEQYF.

This sequence joins TRBV6-5 and TRBJ1-1, with D unresolved. From germline, CDR1 is MNHEY and CDR2 SVGAGI. V lost 7 bases to trimming and J lost 3 bases, with 6 bases between them. The length of the CDR3 is 11 residues. DNA of the CDR3: TGTGCCAGCAAGGACGACACTGAAGCTTTCTTT. Encoded protein: CASKDDTEAFF.

This chain links TRBV6-1 with TRBJ2-7; 8 nucleotides agree with TRBD1. Trimming cost V 9 bases and J 1 base; bases outside gene matches: 8. Germline loops: CDR1 MNHNS, CDR2 SASEGT. The CDR3 sequence is 14 residues long. The CDR3 here is CASQGAQGSYEQYF. CDR3 nucleotide sequence: TGTGCCAGTCAGGGGGCGCAAGGATCCTACGAGCAGTACTTC.

This chain links TRBV11-2 with TRBJ2-5; 9 bases map to TRBD1. CDR1 and CDR2 (germline): SGHAT, FQNNGV. J lost 2 bases, V lost 6 bases, and 4 bases had no gene match. The CDR3 is 14 residues long. Written as DNA, the CDR3 is TGTGCCAGCAGACCGGGACAGGGACAAGAGACCCAGTACTTC. It specifies CASRPGQGQETQYF.

The chain links TRBV7-2 to TRBJ2-7; D may be TRBD2 (5 bases). This CDR3 region has 14 residues. V was clipped by 1 base and J by 4 bases, with 11 bases between them. Germline V CDR1 and CDR2: SGHTA, FQGNSA. CDR3 sequence: CASSLGGFGYEQYF. The CDR3 region has the DNA TGTGCCAGCAGCTTAGGCGGGTTTGGGTACGAGCAGTACTTC.

This clone was counted once. The chain couples TRBV4-3 to TRBJ2-7, with TRBD1 matching over 7 bases. The CDR3 is 13 amino acids. Trimming removed 2 bases from V and 7 bases from J; junction bases left unmatched: 5. Germline V gene lookup returns CDR1 LGHNA and CDR2 YSLEER. The CDR3 nucleotides are TGCGCCAGCAGCCAACACAGGGGCTGGGAGCAGTACTTC. Translated: CASSQHRGWEQYF.

The chain couples TRBV7-9 to TRBJ2-7; D uncertain. CDR1 and CDR2 (germline): SEHNR, FQNEAQ (reference sequence). The CDR3 contains 13 residues. The V end was cut by 0 bases, the J end by 0 bases, with 3 bases between. In nucleotides, the CDR3 is TGTGCCAGCAGCTTAGCCAACTCCTACGAGCAGTACTTC. Its protein is CASSLANSYEQYF.

This clone appeared a single time. V and J are TRBV5-1 and TRBJ2-1, with 15 bases aligning to TRBD2. Trimming cost V 2 bases and J 1 base; bases outside gene matches: 1. Germline V CDR1 and CDR2: SGHRS, YFSETQ. The CDR3 consists of 17 residues. CDR3 amino acids: CASSLGLAGGSYNEQFF. CDR3 nucleotides: TGCGCCAGCAGCTTAGGACTAGCGGGAGGGTCCTACAATGAGCAGTTCTTC.

The count of this clone is one. The chain links TRBV4-2 to TRBJ2-7; D is unresolved. This CDR3 contains 17 residues. CDR1 is LGHNA and CDR2 is YNFKEQ in the germline V gene. The V gene lost 4 bases and the J gene lost 2 bases, with 21 bases spanning the gap. CDR3 in DNA: TGTGCCAGCAGCCCGCACCGGACGTCCCGTACTACCTACGAGCAGTACTTC. Its protein product is CASSPHRTSRTTYEQYF.

The rearrangement links TRBV6-6 to TRBJ2-3; D ambiguous. Germline CDR1 reads MNHNY; CDR2 reads SVGAGI (reference sequence). Trimming left V 2 bases short and J 2 bases short, with 8 bases between. This CDR3 is built from 14 residues. The CDR3 sequence: CASSYGRNTDTQYF. As DNA, the CDR3 is TGTGCCAGCAGTTACGGTAGAAACACAGATACGCAGTATTTT.

The chain recombines TRBV5-6 with TRBJ1-4; no clear D. The CDR3 runs 16 residues. CDR1 SGHDT and CDR2 YYEEEE come from the germline V gene. Trimming removed 0 bases at V and 3 bases at J, with 12 bases between. CDR3 bases: TGTGCCAGCAGCTTGGATAATTCAGGCCCTAATGAAAAACTGTTTTTT. Protein product: CASSLDNSGPNEKLFF.

The chain is built from TRBV4-1 and TRBJ1-2; a possible D gene is TRBD1 (5 bases). V was cut by 3 bases and J by 7 bases, with 21 bases left in between. The germline V gene encodes CDR1 MGHRA and CDR2 YSYEKL. This CDR3 region has 16 residues. The CDR3 nucleotides read TGCGCCAGCAGCCAGGTCCGGGACGGACACATTGGTGGCTACACCTTC. Encoded protein: CASSQVRDGHIGGYTF.

The chain recombines TRBV9 with TRBJ2-3, with 8 bases that match TRBD1. Germline V CDR1 and CDR2: SGDLS, YYNGEE. V lost 2 bases, J lost 5 bases, and 4 bases stayed unmatched. This CDR3 is 14 amino acids long. CDR3 sequence reads: CASSVAGGLDTQYF. The DNA of the CDR3 is TGTGCCAGCAGCGTCGCAGGGGGCCTAGATACGCAGTATTTT.

CDR3 bases: TGTGCCAGCATCATGACTGGAACAGATACGCAGTATTTT. It specifies CASIMTGTDTQYF. The rearrangement links TRBV7-9 to TRBJ2-3; D ambiguous. Germline CDR1 and CDR2: SEHNR and FQNEAQ (reference sequence). The CDR3 spans 13 residues. Between the trimmed V and J ends, which lost 7 bases and 3 bases, there was a span of 11 bases.

This clone was counted between two and nine times. V usage is TRBV10-3 and J usage is TRBJ2-7; the D gene is possibly TRBD2 (5 bases). CDR1 is ENHRY and CDR2 is SYGVKD in the germline V gene. The CDR3 runs to 12 residues. V was pared by 10 bases and J by 5 bases, with 15 bases between. The CDR3 nucleotides are TGTGCCACCATAAGGACTCAGGACGAGCAGTACTTC. Its translation: CATIRTQDEQYF.

Points on this clone: Additional DNA sequences in this sample encode the identical CDR3. V is TRBV13 and J is TRBJ2-7; either TRBD1 or TRBD2 may supply D (5 bases each). The CDR3 loop spans 15 amino acids. Germline V CDR1 and CDR2: PRHDT, FYEKMQ (reference sequence). Trimming removed 0 bases at V and 3 bases at J, with 12 bases between. This chain's CDR3 is CASSLGGVPLYEQYF. The DNA of the CDR3 is TGTGCCAGCAGCTTAGGGGGGGTCCCCCTCTACGAGCAGTACTTC.

CDR3 bases: TGTGCCAGCTCACCAGACGACAGCTACGAGCAGTACTTC. Amino acid sequence: CASSPDDSYEQYF. The V call is TRBV18, the J call TRBJ2-7, with D tentatively TRBD1 (5 bases). Looked up from germline, CDR1 is KGHSH and CDR2 is LQKENI. The CDR3 runs to 13 residues. Trimming cost V 2 bases and J 3 bases, with 8 bases left between them.